The clone carrying this TCR beta chain occurred once. This record comes from a study of blood T cell repertoires in COVID-19. Study at large: The United States, Italy and Spain were the sources of the acute and convalescent COVID-19 samples. The cDNA or gDNA used as material had been derived from T cells, B-cell-depleted T cells, or PBMCs.

Only in-frame clones appear in the TCRdb table, and some are missing; sequencing was by immunoSEQ multiplex PCR. In the table there are roughly 300,000 clones, 92% of which are singletons. Participants spanned ages roughly 18 to 95 years and resided in 20 to 30 US areas. Recovered status in Cohort 3 required two negative PCRs, clearance, or symptom resolution. With 5 bases removed from V and 2 bases from J, the gap between germline ends came to 9 bases. The length of the CDR3 is 13 residues. The germline CDR1 and CDR2 sequences are LNHDA and SQIVND (reference sequence). V and J are TRBV19 and TRBJ1-1; the D gene is possibly TRBD1 (6 bases). Sequenced sample: PBMCs or T cells enriched from blood (not recorded which). The clonotype comes from a woman aged 25 to 45 who had recovered from COVID-19. The CDR3 sequence is CASSSQGNTEAFF. CDR3 DNA sequence: TGTGCCAGTAGTTCACAGGGCAACACTGAAGCTTTCTTT.